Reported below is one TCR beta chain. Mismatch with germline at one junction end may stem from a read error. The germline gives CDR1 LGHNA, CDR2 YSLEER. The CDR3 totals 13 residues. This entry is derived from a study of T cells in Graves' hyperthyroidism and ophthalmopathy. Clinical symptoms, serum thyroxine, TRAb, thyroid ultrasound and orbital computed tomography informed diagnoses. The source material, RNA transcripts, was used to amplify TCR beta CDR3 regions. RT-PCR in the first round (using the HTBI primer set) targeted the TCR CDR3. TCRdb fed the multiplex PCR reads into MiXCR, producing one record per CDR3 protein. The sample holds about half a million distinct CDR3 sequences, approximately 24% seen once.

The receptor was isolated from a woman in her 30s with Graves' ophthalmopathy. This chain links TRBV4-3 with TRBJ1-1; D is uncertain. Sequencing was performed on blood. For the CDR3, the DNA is TGCGCCAGCAGCCATGACCGGAACACTGAAGCTTGCTTT. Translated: CASSHDRNTEACF.